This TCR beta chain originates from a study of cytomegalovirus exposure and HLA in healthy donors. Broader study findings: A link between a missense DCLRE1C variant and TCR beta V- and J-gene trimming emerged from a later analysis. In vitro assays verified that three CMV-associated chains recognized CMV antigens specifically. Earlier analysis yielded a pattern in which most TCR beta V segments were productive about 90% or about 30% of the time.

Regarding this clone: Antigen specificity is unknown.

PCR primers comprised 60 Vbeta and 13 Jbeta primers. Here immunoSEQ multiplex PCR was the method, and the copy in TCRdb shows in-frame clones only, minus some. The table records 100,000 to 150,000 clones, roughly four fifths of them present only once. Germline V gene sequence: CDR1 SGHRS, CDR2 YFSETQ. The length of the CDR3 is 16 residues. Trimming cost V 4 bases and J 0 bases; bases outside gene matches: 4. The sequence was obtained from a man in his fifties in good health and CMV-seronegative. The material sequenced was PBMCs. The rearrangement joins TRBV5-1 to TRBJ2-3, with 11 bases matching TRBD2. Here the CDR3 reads CASSRASGGSTDTQYF. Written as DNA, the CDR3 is TGCGCCAGCAGCCGGGCTAGCGGGGGGAGCACAGATACGCAGTATTTT.